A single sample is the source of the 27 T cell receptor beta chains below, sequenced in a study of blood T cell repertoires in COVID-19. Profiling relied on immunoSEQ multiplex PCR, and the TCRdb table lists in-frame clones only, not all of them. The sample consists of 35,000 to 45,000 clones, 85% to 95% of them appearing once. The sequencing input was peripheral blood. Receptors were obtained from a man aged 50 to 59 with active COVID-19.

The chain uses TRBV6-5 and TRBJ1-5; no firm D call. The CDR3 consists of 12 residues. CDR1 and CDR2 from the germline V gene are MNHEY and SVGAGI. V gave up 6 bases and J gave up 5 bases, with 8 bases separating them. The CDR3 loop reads CASSQRDQPQHF. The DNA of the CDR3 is TGTGCCAGCAGCCAAAGAGATCAGCCCCAGCATTTT.

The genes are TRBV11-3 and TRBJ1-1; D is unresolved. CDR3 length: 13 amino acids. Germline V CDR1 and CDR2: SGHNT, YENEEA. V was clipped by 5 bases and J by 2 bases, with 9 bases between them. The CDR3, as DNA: TGTGCCAGCAGCCCCCACTTTAACACTGAAGCTTTCTTT. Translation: CASSPHFNTEAFF. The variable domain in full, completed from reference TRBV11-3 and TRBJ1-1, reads EAGVVQSPRYKIIEKKQPVAFWCNPISGHNTLYWYLQNLGQGPELLIRYENEEAVDDSQLPKDRFSAERLKGVDSTLKIQPAELGDSAVYLCASSPHFNTEAFFGQGTRLTVV.

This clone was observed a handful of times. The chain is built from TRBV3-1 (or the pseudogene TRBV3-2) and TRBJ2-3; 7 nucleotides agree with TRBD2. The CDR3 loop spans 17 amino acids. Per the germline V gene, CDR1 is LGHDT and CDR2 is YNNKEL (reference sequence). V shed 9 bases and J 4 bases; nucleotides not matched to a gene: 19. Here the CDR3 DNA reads TGTGCCAGGAGCGGGGAGATAGCGGAAGGGGCCCCAGATACGCAGTATTTT. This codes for CARSGEIAEGAPDTQYF.

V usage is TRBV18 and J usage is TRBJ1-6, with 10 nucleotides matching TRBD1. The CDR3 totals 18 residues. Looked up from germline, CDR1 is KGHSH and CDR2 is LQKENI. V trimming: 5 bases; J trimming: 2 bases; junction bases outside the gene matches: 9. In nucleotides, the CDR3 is TGTGCCAGCTCATATATTGGGACAGGGGATACCTATAATTCACCCCTCCACTTT. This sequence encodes CASSYIGTGDTYNSPLHF.

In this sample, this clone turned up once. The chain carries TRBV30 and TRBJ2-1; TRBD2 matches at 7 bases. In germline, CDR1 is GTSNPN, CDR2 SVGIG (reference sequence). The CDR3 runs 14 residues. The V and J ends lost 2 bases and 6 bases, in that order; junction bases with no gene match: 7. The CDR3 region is CAWSLAGASNEQFF. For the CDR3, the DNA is TGTGCCTGGAGTTTGGCGGGAGCGTCCAATGAGCAGTTCTTC. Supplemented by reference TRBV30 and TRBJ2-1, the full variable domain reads SQTIHQWPATLVQPVGSPLSLECTVEGTSNPNLYWYRQAAGRGLQLLFYSVGIGQISSEVPQNLSASRPQDRQFILSSKKLLLSDSGFYLCAWSLAGASNEQFFGPGTRLTVL.

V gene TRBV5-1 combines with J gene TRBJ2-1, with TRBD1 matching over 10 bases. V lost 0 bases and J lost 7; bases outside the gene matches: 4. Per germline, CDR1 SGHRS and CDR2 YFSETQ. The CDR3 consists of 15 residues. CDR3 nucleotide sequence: TGCGCCAGCAGCTTGGCCGGGACAGGGGTAAATGAGCAGTTCTTC. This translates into CASSLAGTGVNEQFF. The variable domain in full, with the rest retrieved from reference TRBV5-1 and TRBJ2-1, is KAGVTQTPRYLIKTRGQQVTLSCSPISGHRSVSWYQQTPGQGLQFLFEYFSETQRNKGNFPGRFSGRQFSNSRSEMNVSTLELGDSALYLCASSLAGTGVNEQFFGPGTRLTVL.

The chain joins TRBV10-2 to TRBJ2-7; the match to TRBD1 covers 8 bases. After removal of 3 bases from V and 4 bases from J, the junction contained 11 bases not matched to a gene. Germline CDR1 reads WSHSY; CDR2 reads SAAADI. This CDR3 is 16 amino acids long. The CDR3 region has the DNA TGCGCCAGCAGTGAAGGTTTTGCGCAGGGGGCTTACGAGCAGTACTTC. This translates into CASSEGFAQGAYEQYF.

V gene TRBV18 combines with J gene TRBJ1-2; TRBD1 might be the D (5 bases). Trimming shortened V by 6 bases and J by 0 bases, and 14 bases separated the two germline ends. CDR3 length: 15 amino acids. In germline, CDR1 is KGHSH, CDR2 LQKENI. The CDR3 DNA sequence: TGTGCCAGCTCTCCCACAGGACCCCCTAACTATGGCTACACCTTC. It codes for CASSPTGPPNYGYTF.

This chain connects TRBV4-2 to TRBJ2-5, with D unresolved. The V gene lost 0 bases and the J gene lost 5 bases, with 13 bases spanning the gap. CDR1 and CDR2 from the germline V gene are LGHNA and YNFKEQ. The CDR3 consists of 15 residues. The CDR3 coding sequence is TGTGCCAGCAGCCAAGATATTTCGAACTGGGAGACCCAGTACTTC. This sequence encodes CASSQDISNWETQYF.

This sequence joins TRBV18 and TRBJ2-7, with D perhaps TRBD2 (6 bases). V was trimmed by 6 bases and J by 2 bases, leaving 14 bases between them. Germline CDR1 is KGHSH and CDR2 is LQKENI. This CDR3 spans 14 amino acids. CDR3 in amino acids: CASSHSGSAYEQYF. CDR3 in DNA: TGTGCCAGCTCCCATAGCGGCTCCGCCTACGAGCAGTACTTC.

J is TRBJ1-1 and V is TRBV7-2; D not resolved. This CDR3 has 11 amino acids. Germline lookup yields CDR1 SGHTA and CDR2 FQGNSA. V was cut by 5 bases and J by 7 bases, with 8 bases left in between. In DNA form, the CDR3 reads TGTGCCAGCAGCCCAGCGTATGAAGCTTTCTTT. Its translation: CASSPAYEAFF. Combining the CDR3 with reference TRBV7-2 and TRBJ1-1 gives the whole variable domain GAGVSQSPSNKVTEKGKDVELRCDPISGHTALYWYRQSLGQGLEFLIYFQGNSAPDKSGLPSDRFSAERTGGSVSTLTIQRTQQEDSAVYLCASSPAYEAFFGQGTRLTVV.

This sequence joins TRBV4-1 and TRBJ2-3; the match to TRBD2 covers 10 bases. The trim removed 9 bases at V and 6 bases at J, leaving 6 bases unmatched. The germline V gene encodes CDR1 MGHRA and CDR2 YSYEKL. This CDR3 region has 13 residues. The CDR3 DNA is TGCGCCAGTTCAGGGACTAGCGCCGATACGCAGTATTTT. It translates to CASSGTSADTQYF.

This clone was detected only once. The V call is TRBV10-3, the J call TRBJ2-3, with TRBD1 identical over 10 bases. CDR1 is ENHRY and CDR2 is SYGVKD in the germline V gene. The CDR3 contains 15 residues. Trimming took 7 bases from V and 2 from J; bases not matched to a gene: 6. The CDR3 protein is CAITGDRGDTDTQYF. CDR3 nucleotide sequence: TGTGCCATCACCGGGGACAGGGGTGACACAGATACGCAGTATTTT.

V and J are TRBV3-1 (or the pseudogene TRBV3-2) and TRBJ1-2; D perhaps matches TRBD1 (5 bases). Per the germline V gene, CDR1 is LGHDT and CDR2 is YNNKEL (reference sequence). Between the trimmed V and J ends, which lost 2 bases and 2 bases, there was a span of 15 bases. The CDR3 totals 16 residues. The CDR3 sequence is CASSQTSGGGNYGYTF. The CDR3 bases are TGTGCCAGCAGCCAAACCAGCGGGGGGGGAAACTATGGCTACACCTTC.

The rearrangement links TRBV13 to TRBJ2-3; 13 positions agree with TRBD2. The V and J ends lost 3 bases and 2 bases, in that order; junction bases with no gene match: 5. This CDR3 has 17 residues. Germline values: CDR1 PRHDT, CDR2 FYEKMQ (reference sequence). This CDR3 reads CASSLSGLAGPTDTQYF. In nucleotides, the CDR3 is TGTGCCAGCAGCTTGTCGGGACTAGCGGGACCCACAGATACGCAGTATTTT.

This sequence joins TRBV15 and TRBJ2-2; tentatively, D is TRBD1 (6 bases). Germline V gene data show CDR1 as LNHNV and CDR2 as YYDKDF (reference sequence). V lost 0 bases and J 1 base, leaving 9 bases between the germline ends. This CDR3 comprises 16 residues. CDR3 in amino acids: CATSREKGQNTGELFF. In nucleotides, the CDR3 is TGTGCCACCAGCAGAGAAAAGGGACAGAACACCGGGGAGCTGTTTTTT.

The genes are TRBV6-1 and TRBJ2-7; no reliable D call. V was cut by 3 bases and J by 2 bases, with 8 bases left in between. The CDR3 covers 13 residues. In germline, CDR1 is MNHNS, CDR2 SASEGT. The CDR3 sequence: CASSDPTTYEQYF. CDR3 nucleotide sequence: TGTGCCAGCAGTGACCCCACAACCTACGAGCAGTACTTC.

The CDR3: CASRRTGDGTEAFF. CDR3 bases: TGTGCCAGCAGACGGACAGGGGATGGCACTGAAGCTTTCTTT. V gene TRBV7-2 combines with J gene TRBJ1-1, with 9 bases lining up with TRBD1. The CDR3 runs to 14 residues. Germline CDR1 is SGHTA and CDR2 is FQGNSA. Losses at the gene ends were 6 bases for V and 4 bases for J; bases not matched to a gene: 6.

The chain's CDR3 is CASSPTGNYGYTF. CDR3 in DNA: TGTGCCAGCAGCCCGACTGGGAACTATGGCTACACCTTC. The V gene is TRBV11-2, the J gene TRBJ1-2; D gene ambiguous. The CDR3 has 13 amino acids. In germline, CDR1 is SGHAT, CDR2 FQNNGV. Trimming cost V 5 bases and J 2 bases, with 9 bases left between them.

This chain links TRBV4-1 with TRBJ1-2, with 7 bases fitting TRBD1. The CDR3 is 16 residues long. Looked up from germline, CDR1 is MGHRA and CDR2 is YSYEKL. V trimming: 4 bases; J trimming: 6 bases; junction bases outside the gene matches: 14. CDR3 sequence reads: CASSLRVGTDTDGYTF. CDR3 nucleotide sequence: TGCGCCAGCAGCCTTAGGGTCGGGACAGACACCGATGGCTACACCTTC.

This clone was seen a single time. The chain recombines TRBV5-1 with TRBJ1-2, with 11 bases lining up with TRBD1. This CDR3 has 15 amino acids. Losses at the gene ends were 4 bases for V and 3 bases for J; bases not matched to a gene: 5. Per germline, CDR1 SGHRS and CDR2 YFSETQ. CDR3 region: CASSAGTGGHYGYTF. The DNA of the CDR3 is TGCGCCAGCAGCGCTGGGACAGGGGGACACTATGGCTACACCTTC.

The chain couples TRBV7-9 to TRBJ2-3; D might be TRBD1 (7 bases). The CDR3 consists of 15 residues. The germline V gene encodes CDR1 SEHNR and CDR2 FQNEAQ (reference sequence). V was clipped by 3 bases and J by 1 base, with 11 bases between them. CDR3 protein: CASSFGGTGTDTQYF. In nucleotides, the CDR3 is TGTGCCAGCAGCTTTGGCGGGACAGGCACAGATACGCAGTATTTT.

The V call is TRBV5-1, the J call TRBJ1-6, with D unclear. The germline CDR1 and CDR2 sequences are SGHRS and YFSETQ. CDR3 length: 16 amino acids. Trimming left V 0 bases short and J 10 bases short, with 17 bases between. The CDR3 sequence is CASSLAPDSSRSPLHF. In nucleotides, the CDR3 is TGCGCCAGCAGCTTGGCCCCTGACTCCTCGCGGTCACCCCTCCACTTT.

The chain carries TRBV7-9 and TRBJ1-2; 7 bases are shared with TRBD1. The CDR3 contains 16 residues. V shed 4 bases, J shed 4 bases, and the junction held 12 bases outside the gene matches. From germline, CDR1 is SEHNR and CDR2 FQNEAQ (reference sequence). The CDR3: CASSSNRDSRSYGYTF. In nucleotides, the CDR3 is TGTGCCAGCAGCTCGAACCGGGACAGCAGAAGCTATGGCTACACCTTC.

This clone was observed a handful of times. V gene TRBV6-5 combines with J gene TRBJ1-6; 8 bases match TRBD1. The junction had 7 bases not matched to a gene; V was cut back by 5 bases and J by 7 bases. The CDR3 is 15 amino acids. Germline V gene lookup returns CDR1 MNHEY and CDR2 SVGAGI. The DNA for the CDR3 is TGTGCCAGCAGTCCTAGGACAGGGATGAATTCACCCCTCCACTTT. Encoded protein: CASSPRTGMNSPLHF.

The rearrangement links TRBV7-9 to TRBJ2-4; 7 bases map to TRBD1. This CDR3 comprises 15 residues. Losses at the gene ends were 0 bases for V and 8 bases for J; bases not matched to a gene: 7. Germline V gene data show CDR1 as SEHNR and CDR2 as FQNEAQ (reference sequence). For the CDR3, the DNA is TGTGCCAGCAGCTTAGCGAGGGGGCAGGGGGACATTCAGTACTTC. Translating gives CASSLARGQGDIQYF.

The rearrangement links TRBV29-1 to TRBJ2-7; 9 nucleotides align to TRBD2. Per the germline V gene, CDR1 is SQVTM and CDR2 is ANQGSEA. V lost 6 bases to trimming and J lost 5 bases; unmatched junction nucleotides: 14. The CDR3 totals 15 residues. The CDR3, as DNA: TGCAGCGTGATTGACCCCCTAGCGGGATCAGACGAGCAGTACTTC. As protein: CSVIDPLAGSDEQYF.